A selection of T cell receptor delta chains follows, all from one sample in a study of gammadelta T cells in human blood. TCRdb re-called the RT-PCR reads through CATT. Seen here are 900 to 950 delta-chain clones, 15% to 20% observed once, and the top ten hold 14%. Material: Vgamma9Vdelta2 gamma-delta T cells from fetal blood. The receptors stem from a human fetus. Each CDR3 is given with its conserved first and last residue. D genes are given only for firm matches. Clone sizes are given selectively: once, few, many, or a class where the clone is expanded.

18	large	TRDV2	TRDJ3	-	TGTGCCTGTGACACGTTGGGGAGCGACTCCTGGGACACCCGACAGATGTTTTTC	CACDTLGSDSWDTRQMFF
16	large	TRDV2	TRDJ2	TRDD3	TGTGCCTGTGACGTACTGGGGGATACGTTGACAGCACAACTCTTCTTT	CACDVLGDTLTAQLFF
19	large	TRDV2	TRDJ3	TRDD3	TGTGCCTGTGACACCGGATGGGGGATGTTCTCCTGGGACACCCGACAGATGTTTTTC	CACDTGWGMFSWDTRQMFF
20	large	TRDV2	TRDJ3	-	TGTGCCTGTGACGCTGTAAACGGGGGACGACGCTCCTGGGACACCCGACAGATGTTTTTC	CACDAVNGGRRSWDTRQMFF
18	large	TRDV2	TRDJ2	TRDD3	TGTGCCTGTGACACCGTTACTGGGGGATACCGCAGGACAGCACAACTCTTCTTT	CACDTVTGGYRRTAQLFF
19	large	TRDV2	TRDJ3	TRDD3	TGTGCCTGTGACACCGGTTGGGGGATACACACCTGGGACACCCGACAGATGTTTTTC	CACDTGWGIHTWDTRQMFF
17	large	TRDV2	TRDJ3	TRDD3	TGTGCCTGTGACAGCCTGGGGGCCCCCTGGGACACCCGACAGATGTTTTTC	CACDSLGAPWDTRQMFF
19	medium-sized	TRDV2	TRDJ3	TRDD3	TGTGCCTGTGACACCGTACTGGGGGATACGCACTGGGACACCCGACAGATGTTTTTC	CACDTVLGDTHWDTRQMFF
15	large	TRDV2	TRDJ1	TRDD3	TGTGCCTGTGATCACCTGGGGGATAAATCCGATAAACTCATCTTT	CACDHLGDKSDKLIF
15	large	TRDV2	TRDJ2	TRDD3	TGTGCCTGTGACACGCTGGGGGATACCCACGCACAACTCTTCTTT	CACDTLGDTHAQLFF
18	-	TRDV2	TRDJ3	TRDD3	TGTGCCTGTGACTACTGGGGGAGCAGCTCCTGGGACACCCGACAGATGTTTTTC	CACDYWGSSSWDTRQMFF
14	large	TRDV2	TRDJ1	TRDD3	TGTGCCTGTGACACTGGGGGATACACCGATAAACTCATCTTT	CACDTGGYTDKLIF
18	medium-sized	TRDV2	TRDJ3	TRDD3	TGTGCCTGTGATATCGTACTGGGGGATACCTGGGACACCCGACAGATGTTTTTC	CACDIVLGDTWDTRQMFF
19	large	TRDV2	TRDJ3	TRDD3	TGTGCCTGTGATCCCCTGGGGGATAAAAGCTCCTGGGACACCCGACAGATGTTTTTC	CACDPLGDKSSWDTRQMFF
17	medium-sized	TRDV2	TRDJ3	-	TGTGCCTGTGACACGCCCTCCAGCTCCTGGGACACCCGACAGATGTTTTTC	CACDTPSSSWDTRQMFF
17	hyperexpanded	TRDV2	TRDJ3	TRDD3	TGTGCCTGTGACACCTGGGGGAGCTCCTGGGACACCCGACAGATGTTTTTC	CACDTWGSSWDTRQMFF
20	large	TRDV2	TRDJ3	TRDD3	TGTGCCTGTGACACCGCCGGGGGATACGCGAGCTCCTGGGACACCCGACAGATGTTTTTC	CACDTAGGYASSWDTRQMFF
16	large	TRDV2	TRDJ1	TRDD3	TGTGCCTGTGACATACTGGGGGATACGTCCACCGATAAACTCATCTTT	CACDILGDTSTDKLIF
19	large	TRDV2	TRDJ3	TRDD3	TGTGCCTGTGACCCCGTGCTGGGGGGGAGCTCCTGGGACACCCGACAGATGTTTTTC	CACDPVLGGSSWDTRQMFF
17	medium-sized	TRDV2	TRDJ3	TRDD3	TGTGCCTGTGACAAACTGGGGGATACCTGGGACACCCGACAGATGTTTTTC	CACDKLGDTWDTRQMFF
19	large	TRDV2	TRDJ3	TRDD3	TGTGCCTGTGACAGCTGGGGGATATGGAGCTCCTGGGACACCCGACAGATGTTTTTC	CACDSWGIWSSWDTRQMFF
19	medium-sized	TRDV2	TRDJ3	TRDD3	TGTGCCTGTGACCGACTGGGGGATCTGGCGACCTGGGACACCCGACAGATGTTTTTC	CACDRLGDLATWDTRQMFF
18	large	TRDV2	TRDJ2	TRDD3	TGTGCCTGTGACACTTTAGCTACTGGGGGATACCCGACAGCACAACTCTTCTTT	CACDTLATGGYPTAQLFF
14	large	TRDV2	TRDJ2	TRDD3	TGTGCCTGTGACATACTGGGGGAGACAGCACAACTCTTCTTT	CACDILGETAQLFF
19	large	TRDV2	TRDJ1	TRDD3	TGTGCCTGTGACAACTTTTACTGGGGGATACGCCAACCCACCGATAAACTCATCTTT	CACDNFYWGIRQPTDKLIF
14	large	TRDV2	TRDJ1	-	TGTGCCTGTGACACCGTGGGATACACCGATAAACTCATCTTT	CACDTVGYTDKLIF
21	large	TRDV2	TRDJ3	TRDD3	TGTGCCTGTGACGGATATCTGGGGGATACGCGGGCCTCCTGGGACACCCGACAGATGTTTTTC	CACDGYLGDTRASWDTRQMFF
18	large	TRDV2	TRDJ3	TRDD3	TGTGCCTGTGACGAGGCTGGGGGATACTCCTGGGACACCCGACAGATGTTTTTC	CACDEAGGYSWDTRQMFF
19	large	TRDV3	TRDJ2	TRDD3	TGTGCCTCTATCGCTAACTTTCTCAAGTACTGGGGGAAGACAGCACAACTCTTCTTT	CASIANFLKYWGKTAQLFF
19	-	TRDV1	TRDJ2	-	TGTGCTCTTGGGGAACTAGACATAGCTTTCTCTTGGGGGACAGCACAACTCTTCTTT	CALGELDIAFSWGTAQLFF
15	few	TRDV2	TRDJ2	-	TGTGCATGTGACACCGGCGGACCCATGGCAGCACAACTCTTCTTT	CACDTGGPMAAQLFF
19	-	TRDV2	TRDJ3	TRDD3	TGTGCCTGTGACACGGCGGTGGGGGATACGCGCGGGGACACCCGACAGATGTTTTTC	CACDTAVGDTRGDTRQMFF
19	large	TRDV2	TRDJ3	TRDD3	TGTGCCTGTGACACCGTACTGGGGGGGAGCTCCTGGGACACCCGACAGATGTTTTTC	CACDTVLGGSSWDTRQMFF
18	large	TRDV2	TRDJ3	TRDD3	TGTGCCTGTGACACCTACTGGGGGAGCTCCTGGGACACCCGACAGATGTTTTTC	CACDTYWGSSWDTRQMFF
17	large	TRDV2	TRDJ3	-	TGTGCCTGTGACACTACTGGGCGTTCCTGGGACACCCGACAGATGTTTTTC	CACDTTGRSWDTRQMFF
22	medium-sized	TRDV2	TRDJ3	TRDD3	TGTGCCTGTGACACCGTGCCATACTGGGGGATACGCTCTTCTTGGGACACCCGACAGATGTTTTTC	CACDTVPYWGIRSSWDTRQMFF
16	hyperexpanded	TRDV2	TRDJ2	TRDD3	TGTGCCTGTGACATACTGGGGGATACTTTGACAGCACAACTCTTCTTT	CACDILGDTLTAQLFF
14	large	TRDV2	TRDJ2	TRDD3	TGTGCCTGTGACACTTTGGGGGATACAGCACAACTCTTCTTT	CACDTLGDTAQLFF
16	large	TRDV2	TRDJ2	TRDD3	TGTGCCTGTGACATACTGGGGGATACGCTGACAGCACAACTCTTCTTT	CACDILGDTLTAQLFF
18	medium-sized	TRDV2	TRDJ3	TRDD3	TGTGCCTGTGACAAAATACTGGGGGATACGTGGGACACCCGACAGATGTTTTTC	CACDKILGDTWDTRQMFF
20	large	TRDV2	TRDJ3	TRDD3	TGTGCCTGTGACACCGTACTGGGGGATACGAGCTCCTGGGACACCCGACAGATGTTTTTC	CACDTVLGDTSSWDTRQMFF
17	large	TRDV2	TRDJ2	TRDD3	TGTGCCTGTGACACTCTTACTGGGGGAGCTTTGACAGCACAACTCTTCTTT	CACDTLTGGALTAQLFF
18	large	TRDV2	TRDJ3	TRDD3	TGTGCCTGTGACACTGGGGGATTCAGCTCCTGGGACACCCGACAGATGTTTTTC	CACDTGGFSSWDTRQMFF
17	large	TRDV2	TRDJ3	-	TGTGCCTGTGACACCTGGGGACCCTCCTGGGACACCCGACAGATGTTTTTC	CACDTWGPSWDTRQMFF
19	large	TRDV2	TRDJ3	-	TGTGCCTGTGACACCGGCTGGGAGCCTATAGCCTGGGACACCCGACAGATGTTTTTC	CACDTGWEPIAWDTRQMFF
18	-	TRDV2	TRDJ3	TRDD3	TGTGCCTGTGACTTACTTGGGGGATACTCCTGGGACACCCGACAGATGTTTTTC	CACDLLGGYSWDTRQMFF
16	large	TRDV2	TRDJ1	TRDD3	TGTGCCTGTGACGCTCTGGGGGATACGGGCACCGATAAACTCATCTTT	CACDALGDTGTDKLIF
18	large	TRDV2	TRDJ3	TRDD3	TGTGCCTGTGACCCACTGGGGGATACGCGCTGGGACACCCGACAGATGTTTTTC	CACDPLGDTRWDTRQMFF
21	large	TRDV2	TRDJ3	TRDD3	TGTGCCTGTGACACCGTACTGGGGGATACGCGGAGCTCCTGGGACACCCGACAGATGTTTTTC	CACDTVLGDTRSSWDTRQMFF
21	large	TRDV2	TRDJ1	TRDD3	TGTGCCTGTGACCATACTGGGGGATACGCCGAGACCCCCTCGTACACCGATAAACTCATCTTT	CACDHTGGYAETPSYTDKLIF
23	medium-sized	TRDV2	TRDJ3	TRDD3	TGTGCCTGTGACACCGTTAACTATGGTACTGGGGGATACCGCTCCTGGGACACCCGACAGATGTTTTTC	CACDTVNYGTGGYRSWDTRQMFF
19	large	TRDV2	TRDJ3	TRDD3	TGTGCCTGTGACATACTGGGGGATACGAGCTCCTGGGACACCCGACAGATGTTTTTC	CACDILGDTSSWDTRQMFF
19	large	TRDV2	TRDJ3	TRDD3	TGTGCCTGTGACAGAGGATGGGGGACATTCTCCTGGGACACCCGACAGATGTTTTTC	CACDRGWGTFSWDTRQMFF
21	large	TRDV2	TRDJ3	TRDD3	TGTGCCTGTGACACCGGCGAAGTGGGGGATAAGAGCTCCTGGGACACCCGACAGATGTTTTTC	CACDTGEVGDKSSWDTRQMFF
17	large	TRDV2	TRDJ3	TRDD3	TGTGCCTGTGACGTACTGGGGGATACCTGGGACACCCGACAGATGTTTTTC	CACDVLGDTWDTRQMFF
17	large	TRDV2	TRDJ2	TRDD3	TGTGCCTGTGACCCGTTAGGGGGGGATACTTTGACAGCACAACTCTTCTTT	CACDPLGGDTLTAQLFF
9	large	TRDV2	TRDJ2	-	TGTGCCTGTACAGCACAACTCTTCTTT	CACTAQLFF
18	large	TRDV2	TRDJ3	TRDD3	TGTGCCTGTGACTACACTGGGGGTAGCTCCTGGGACACCCGACAGATGTTTTTC	CACDYTGGSSWDTRQMFF
15	medium-sized	TRDV2	TRDJ2	TRDD3	TGTGCCTGTGACACTGGGGGATCTTTGACAGCACAACTCTTCTTT	CACDTGGSLTAQLFF